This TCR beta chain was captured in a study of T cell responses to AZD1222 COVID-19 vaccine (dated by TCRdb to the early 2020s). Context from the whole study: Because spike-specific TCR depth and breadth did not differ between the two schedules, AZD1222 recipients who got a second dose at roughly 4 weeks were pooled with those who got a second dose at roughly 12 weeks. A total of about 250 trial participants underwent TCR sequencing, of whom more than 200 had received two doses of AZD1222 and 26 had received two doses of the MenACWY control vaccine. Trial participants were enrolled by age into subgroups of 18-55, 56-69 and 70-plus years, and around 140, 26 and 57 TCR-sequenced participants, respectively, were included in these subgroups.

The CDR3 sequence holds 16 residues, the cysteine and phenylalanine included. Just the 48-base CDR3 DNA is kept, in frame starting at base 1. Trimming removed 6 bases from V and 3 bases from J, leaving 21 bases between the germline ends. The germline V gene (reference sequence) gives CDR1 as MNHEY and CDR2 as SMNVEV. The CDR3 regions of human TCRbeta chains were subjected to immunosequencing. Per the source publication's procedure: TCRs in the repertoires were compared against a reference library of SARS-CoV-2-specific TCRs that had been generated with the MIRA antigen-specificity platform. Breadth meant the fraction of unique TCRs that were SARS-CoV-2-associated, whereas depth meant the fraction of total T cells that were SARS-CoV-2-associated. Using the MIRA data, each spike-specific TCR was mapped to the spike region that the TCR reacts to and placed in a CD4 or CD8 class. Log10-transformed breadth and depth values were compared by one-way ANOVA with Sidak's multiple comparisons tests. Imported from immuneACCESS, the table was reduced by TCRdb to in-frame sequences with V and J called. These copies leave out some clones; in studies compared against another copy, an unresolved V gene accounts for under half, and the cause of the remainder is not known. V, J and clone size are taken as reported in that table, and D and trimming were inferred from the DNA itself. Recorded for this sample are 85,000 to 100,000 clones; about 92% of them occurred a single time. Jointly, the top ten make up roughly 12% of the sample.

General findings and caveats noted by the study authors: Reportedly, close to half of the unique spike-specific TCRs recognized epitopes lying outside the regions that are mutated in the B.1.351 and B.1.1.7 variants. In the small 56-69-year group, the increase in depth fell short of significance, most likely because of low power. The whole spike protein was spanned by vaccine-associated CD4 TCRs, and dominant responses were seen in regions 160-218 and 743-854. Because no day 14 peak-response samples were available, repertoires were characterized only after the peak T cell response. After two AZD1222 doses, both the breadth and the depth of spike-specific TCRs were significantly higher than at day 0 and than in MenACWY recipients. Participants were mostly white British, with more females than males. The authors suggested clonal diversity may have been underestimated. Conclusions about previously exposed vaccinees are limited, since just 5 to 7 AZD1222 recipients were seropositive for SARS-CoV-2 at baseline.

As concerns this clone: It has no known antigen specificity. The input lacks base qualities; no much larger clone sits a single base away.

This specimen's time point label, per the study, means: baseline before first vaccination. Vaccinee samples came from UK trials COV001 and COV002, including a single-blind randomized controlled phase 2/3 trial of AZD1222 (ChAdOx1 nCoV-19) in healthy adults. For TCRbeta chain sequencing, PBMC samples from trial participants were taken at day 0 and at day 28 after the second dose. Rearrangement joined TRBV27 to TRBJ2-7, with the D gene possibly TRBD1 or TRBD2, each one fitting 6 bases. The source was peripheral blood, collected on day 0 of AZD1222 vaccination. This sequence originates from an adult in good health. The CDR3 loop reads CASRRGSGGGNYEQYF. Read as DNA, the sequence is TGTGCCAGCAGAAGGGGGTCTGGTGGGGGGAACTACGAGCAGTACTTC.